This T cell receptor (beta chain) comes out of a study of T-cell memory formation after mild COVID-19. About the research overall: Largely, TCR clusters stayed within a single donor.

This clonotype turned up a few times. The antigen is not known. 5'RACE with constant-segment primers built TCRalpha and TCRbeta cDNA libraries with UMIs. TCRdb independently ran MiXCR on the 5' RACE reads; one entry per CDR3 protein. There are under 250,000 distinct CDR3 sequences in the sample; 9% to 10% occur only once, and about 3.8% lies in the top ten. The CDR3 contains 15 residues. V was pared by 5 bases and J by 7 bases, with 17 bases between. Germline loops: CDR1 SNHLY, CDR2 FYNNEI. The study, taken as a whole, reports: Memory from before infection featured some responding clones, which suggests cross-reactive memory joined. There was a balanced CD4/CD8 profile in clones contracting day 15 to 85, and later expanders leaned CD4+.

Sequencing used PBMCs or a T cell subset sorted from them (not recorded which). This chain connects TRBV2 to TRBJ1-4; D gene uncertain. The clonotype originates from a man between 18 and 35 years old who had mild COVID-19 (a few samples of this study predate the infection). Cell type and time point are not known. DNA of the CDR3: TGTGCCAGCAGTCAAAACGGGAACCCCCGTGAAAAACTGTTTTTT. It yields the protein CASSQNGNPREKLFF.